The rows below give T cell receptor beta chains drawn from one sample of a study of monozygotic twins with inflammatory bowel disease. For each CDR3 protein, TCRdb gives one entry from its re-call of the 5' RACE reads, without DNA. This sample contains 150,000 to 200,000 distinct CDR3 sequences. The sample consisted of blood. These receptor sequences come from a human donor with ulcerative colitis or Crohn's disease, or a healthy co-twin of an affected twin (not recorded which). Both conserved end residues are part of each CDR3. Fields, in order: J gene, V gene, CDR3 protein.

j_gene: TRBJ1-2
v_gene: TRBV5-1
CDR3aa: CASSLSPSGEHGYTF

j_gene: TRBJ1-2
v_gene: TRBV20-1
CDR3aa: CSARDRENYGYTF

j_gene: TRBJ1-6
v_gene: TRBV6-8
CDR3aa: CASSYSRGNSPLHF

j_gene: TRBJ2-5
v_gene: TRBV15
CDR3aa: CATSRDQGEETQYF

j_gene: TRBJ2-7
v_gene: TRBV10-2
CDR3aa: CASSPDRGKYEQYF

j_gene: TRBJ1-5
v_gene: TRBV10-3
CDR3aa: CAISPTNQPQHF

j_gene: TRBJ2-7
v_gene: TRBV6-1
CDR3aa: CASRVGTAEGGQYF

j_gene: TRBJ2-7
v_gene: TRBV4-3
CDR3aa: CASSQEGVPIYEQYF

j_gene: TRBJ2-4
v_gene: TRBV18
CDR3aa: CASSPGARAKNIQYF

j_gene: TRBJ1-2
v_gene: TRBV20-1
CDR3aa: CSARNRRDYGYTF

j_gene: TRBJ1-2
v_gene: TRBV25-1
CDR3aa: CASSEFGTPYGYTF

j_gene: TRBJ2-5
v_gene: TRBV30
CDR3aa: CAWRIQAETQYF

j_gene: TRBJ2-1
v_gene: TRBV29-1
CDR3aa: CSVQGLAESSYNEQFF

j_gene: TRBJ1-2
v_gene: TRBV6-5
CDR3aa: CASRGTGNYGYTF

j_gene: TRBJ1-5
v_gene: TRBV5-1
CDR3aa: CASSLGGGGQPQHF

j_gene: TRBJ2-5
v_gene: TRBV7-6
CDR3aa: CASSPPRDQETQYF

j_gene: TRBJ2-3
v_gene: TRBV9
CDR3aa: CASSAREGDTQYF

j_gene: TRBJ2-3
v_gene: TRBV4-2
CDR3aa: CASSQVLASDTQYF

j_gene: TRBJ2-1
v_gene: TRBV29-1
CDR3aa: CSVEDKGSVIVTPYNEQFF

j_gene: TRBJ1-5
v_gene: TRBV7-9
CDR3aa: CASSLAAGTGTDQPQHF

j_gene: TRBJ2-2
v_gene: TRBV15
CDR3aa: CATSRGPTGFNTGELFF

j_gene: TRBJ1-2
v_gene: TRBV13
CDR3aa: CASSLGRGYGYTF

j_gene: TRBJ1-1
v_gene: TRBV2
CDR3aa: CASSNTGGANWNTEAFF

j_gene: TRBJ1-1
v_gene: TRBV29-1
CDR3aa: CSVHRGLAEAFF

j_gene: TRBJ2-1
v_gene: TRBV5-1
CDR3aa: CASSSSIGQGGNEQFF

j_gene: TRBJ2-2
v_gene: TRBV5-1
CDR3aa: CASRSAPGGSGTGELFF

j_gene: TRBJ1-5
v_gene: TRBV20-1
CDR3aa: CSAREEGRGRQPQHF

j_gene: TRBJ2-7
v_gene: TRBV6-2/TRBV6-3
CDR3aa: CASSPRQAQEQYF

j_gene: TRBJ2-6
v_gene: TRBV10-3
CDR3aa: CAISRTSGGANVLTF

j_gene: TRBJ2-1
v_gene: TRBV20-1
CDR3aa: CSAYKGTSSNEQFF

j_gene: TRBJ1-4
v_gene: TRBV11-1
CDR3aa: CASTPQGTGGEGREKLFF

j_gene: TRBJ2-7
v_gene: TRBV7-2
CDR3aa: CASSGSGQIYEQYF

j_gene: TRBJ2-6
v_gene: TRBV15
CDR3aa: CATSRDPAGVAGSGANVLTF

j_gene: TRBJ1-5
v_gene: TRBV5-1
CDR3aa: CASSLEGGQPQHF

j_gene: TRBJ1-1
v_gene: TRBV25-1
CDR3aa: CASSEYAGIGTEAFF

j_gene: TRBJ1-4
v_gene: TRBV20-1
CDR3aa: CSANPGRGEKLFF

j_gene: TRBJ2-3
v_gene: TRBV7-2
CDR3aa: CASSREDTQYF

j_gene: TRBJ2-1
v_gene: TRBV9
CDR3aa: CASSVAGQVYNEQFF

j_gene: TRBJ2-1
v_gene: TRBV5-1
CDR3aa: CASSSRQGDEQFF

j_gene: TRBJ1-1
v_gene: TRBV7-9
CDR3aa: CASSSRQGQRNTEAFF

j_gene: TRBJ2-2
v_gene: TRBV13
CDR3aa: CASSSPASGRTGELFF

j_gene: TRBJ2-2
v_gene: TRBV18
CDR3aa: CASSQGTQMNTGELFF

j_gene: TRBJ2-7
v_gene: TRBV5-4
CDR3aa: CASSPGTRGNEQYF

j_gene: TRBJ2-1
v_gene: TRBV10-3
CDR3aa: CAITEDRVENEQFF

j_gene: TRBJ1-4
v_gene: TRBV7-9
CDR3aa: CASRLTGNEKLFF

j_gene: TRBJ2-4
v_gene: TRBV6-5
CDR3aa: CASSTSGVSLAKNIQYF

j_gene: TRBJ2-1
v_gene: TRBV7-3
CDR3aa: CASSLNANEQFF

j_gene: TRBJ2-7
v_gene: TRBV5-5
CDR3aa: CASSPAKGPYEQYF

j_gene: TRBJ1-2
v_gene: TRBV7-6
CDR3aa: CASSDGQGNYGYTF

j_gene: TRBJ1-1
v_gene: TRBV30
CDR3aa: CACEKRQGHTEAFF

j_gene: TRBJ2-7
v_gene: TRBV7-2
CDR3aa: CASSVRLATSGPYEQYF

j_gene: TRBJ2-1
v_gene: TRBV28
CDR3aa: CASSPGFNEQFF

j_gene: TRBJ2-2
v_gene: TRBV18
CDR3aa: CASRAGSRAGELFF